This TCR beta chain appears in the sequencing data of a study of blood T cell repertoires in COVID-19. Overall study context: Some COVID-19 samples were acute and others convalescent; all came from the United States, Italy and Spain. The analysed material was cDNA or gDNA that came from T cells, B-cell-depleted T cells, or PBMCs.

Original handling: It was from reference gene primer amplification that nucleated cell counts were estimated. Only in-frame clones appear in the TCRdb table, and some are missing; sequencing was by immunoSEQ multiplex PCR. Clone size and the V and J calls come from that table; the DNA yielded D and trimming. The profile shows 90,000 to 120,000 clones, approximately 88% of them singletons. CDR3 size: 15 residues. With V trimmed by 1 base and J by 5 bases, 4 bases remained unmatched. CDR1 LNHDA and CDR2 SQIVND come from the germline V gene (reference sequence). The TCR originated in a man aged 50 or older with active or convalescent COVID-19. This rearrangement joins TRBV19 to TRBJ2-7; 11 bases are a match to TRBD1. Sequencing was carried out using peripheral blood. The CDR3 bases are TGTGCCAGTAGTATAGGGACAGGGGGCTTCAACGAGCAGTACTTC. Its protein is CASSIGTGGFNEQYF.